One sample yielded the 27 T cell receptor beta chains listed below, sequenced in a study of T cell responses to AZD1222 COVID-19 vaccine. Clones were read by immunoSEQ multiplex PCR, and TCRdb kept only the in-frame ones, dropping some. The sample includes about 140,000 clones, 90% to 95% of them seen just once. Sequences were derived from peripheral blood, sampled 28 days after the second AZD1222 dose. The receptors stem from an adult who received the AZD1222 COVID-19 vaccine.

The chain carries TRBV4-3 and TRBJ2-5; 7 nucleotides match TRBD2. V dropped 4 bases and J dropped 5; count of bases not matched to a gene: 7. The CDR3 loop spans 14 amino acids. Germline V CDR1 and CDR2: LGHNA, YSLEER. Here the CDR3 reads CASSRTRTRETQYF. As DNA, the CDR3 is TGCGCCAGCAGCCGGACTAGGACGAGGGAGACCCAGTACTTC.

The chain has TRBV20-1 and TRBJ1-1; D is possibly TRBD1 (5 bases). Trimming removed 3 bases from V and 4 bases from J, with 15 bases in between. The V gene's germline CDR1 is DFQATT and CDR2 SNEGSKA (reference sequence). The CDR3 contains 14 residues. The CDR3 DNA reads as TGCAGTGCTAGTCGCTTTGAGGGGATCACTGAAGCTTTCTTT. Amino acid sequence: CSASRFEGITEAFF.

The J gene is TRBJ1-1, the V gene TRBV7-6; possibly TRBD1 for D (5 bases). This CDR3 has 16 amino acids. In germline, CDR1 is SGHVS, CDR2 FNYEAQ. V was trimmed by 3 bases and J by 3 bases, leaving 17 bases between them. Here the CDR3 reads CASSFPPGGTDTEAFF. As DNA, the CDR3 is TGTGCCAGCAGCTTTCCCCCCGGGGGAACGGACACTGAAGCTTTCTTT. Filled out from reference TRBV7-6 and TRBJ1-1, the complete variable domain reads GAGVSQSPRYKVTKRGQDVALRCDPISGHVSLYWYRQALGQGPEFLTYFNYEAQQDKSGLPNDRFSAERPEGSISTLTIQRTEQRDSAMYRCASSFPPGGTDTEAFFGQGTRLTVV.

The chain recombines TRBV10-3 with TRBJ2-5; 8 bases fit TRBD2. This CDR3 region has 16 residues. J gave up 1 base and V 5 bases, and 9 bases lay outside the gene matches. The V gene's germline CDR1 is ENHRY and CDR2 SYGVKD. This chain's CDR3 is CAISPSGGRSQETQYF. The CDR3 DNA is TGTGCCATCAGTCCAAGCGGGGGAAGAAGCCAAGAGACCCAGTACTTC.

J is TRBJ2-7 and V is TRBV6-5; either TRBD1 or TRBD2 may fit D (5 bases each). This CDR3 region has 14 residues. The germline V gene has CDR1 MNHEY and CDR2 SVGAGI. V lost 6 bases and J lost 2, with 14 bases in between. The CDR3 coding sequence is TGTGCCAGCAGGGTTCGAGGGGCTACCTACGAGCAGTACTTC. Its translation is CASRVRGATYEQYF.

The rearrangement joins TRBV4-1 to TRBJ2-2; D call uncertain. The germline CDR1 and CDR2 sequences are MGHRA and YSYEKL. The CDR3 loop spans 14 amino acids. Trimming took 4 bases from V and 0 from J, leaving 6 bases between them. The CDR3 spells CASSPTPNTGELFF. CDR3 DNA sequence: TGCGCCAGCAGCCCGACACCGAACACCGGGGAGCTGTTTTTT.

The CDR3 DNA is TGCGCCAGCAGCCCTGGACAGGGGGCTTCACCCCTCCACTTT. Translation gives CASSPGQGASPLHF. This sequence joins TRBV5-1 and TRBJ1-6; 11 bases map to TRBD1. The V and J ends lost 4 bases and 9 bases, in that order; junction bases with no gene match: 3. This CDR3 has 14 residues. Germline loops: CDR1 SGHRS, CDR2 YFSETQ.

CDR3 sequence reads: CASLFGARTEAFF. CDR3 coding DNA: TGTGCCAGCCTTTTCGGGGCGCGCACTGAAGCTTTCTTT. The chain couples TRBV12-3 or TRBV12-4 to TRBJ1-1; TRBD1 might be the D (5 bases). The length of the CDR3 is 13 residues. V was pared by 8 bases and J by 4 bases, with 14 bases between.

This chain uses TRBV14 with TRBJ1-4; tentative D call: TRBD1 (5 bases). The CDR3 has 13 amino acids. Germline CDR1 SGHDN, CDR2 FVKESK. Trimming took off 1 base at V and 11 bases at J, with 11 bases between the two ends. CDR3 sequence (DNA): TGTGCCAGCAGCCAAGTTCCCTGGGGGAAACTGTTTTTT. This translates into CASSQVPWGKLFF.

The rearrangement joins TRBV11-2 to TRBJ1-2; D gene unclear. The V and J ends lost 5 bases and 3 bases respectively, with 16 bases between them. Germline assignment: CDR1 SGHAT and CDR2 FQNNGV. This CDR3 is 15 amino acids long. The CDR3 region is CASSIPSGVHYGYTF. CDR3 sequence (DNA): TGTGCCAGCAGCATTCCATCCGGGGTCCACTATGGCTACACCTTC. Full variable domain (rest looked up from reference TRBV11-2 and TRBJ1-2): EAGVAQSPRYKIIEKRQSVAFWCNPISGHATLYWYQQILGQGPKLLIQFQNNGVVDDSQLPKDRFSAERLKGVDSTLKIQPAKLEDSAVYLCASSIPSGVHYGYTFGSGTRLTVV.

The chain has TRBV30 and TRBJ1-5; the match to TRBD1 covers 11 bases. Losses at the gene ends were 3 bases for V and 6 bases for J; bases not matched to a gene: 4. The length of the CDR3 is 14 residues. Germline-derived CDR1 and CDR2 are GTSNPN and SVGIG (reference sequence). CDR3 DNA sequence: TGTGCCTGGAGCCCGGGACAGGGGGGTCAGCCCCAGCATTTT. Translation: CAWSPGQGGQPQHF. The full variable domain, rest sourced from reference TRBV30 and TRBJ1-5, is SQTIHQWPATLVQPVGSPLSLECTVEGTSNPNLYWYRQAAGRGLQLLFYSVGIGQISSEVPQNLSASRPQDRQFILSSKKLLLSDSGFYLCAWSPGQGGQPQHFGDGTRLSIL.

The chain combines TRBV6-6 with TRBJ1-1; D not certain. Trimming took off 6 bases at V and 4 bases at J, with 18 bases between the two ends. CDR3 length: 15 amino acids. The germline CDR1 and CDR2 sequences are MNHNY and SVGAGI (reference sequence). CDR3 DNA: TGTGCCAGCAGCCCCCCCCCGGGCAGAGGCACTGAAGCTTTCTTT. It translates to CASSPPPGRGTEAFF.

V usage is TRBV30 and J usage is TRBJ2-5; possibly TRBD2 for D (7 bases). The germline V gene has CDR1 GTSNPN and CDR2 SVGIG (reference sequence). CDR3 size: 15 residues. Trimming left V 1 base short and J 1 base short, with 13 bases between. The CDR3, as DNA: TGTGCCTGGAGTGAGGTGGGGGGGCTCCAAGAGACCCAGTACTTC. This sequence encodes CAWSEVGGLQETQYF.

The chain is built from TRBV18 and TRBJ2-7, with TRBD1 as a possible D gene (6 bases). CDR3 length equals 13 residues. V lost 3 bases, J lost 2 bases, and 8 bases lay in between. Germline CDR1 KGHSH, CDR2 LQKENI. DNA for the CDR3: TGTGCCAGCTCACCTGGGGGCCCCTACGAGCAGTACTTC. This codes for CASSPGGPYEQYF. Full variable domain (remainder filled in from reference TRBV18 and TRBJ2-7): NAGVMQNPRHLVRRRGQEARLRCSPMKGHSHVYWYRQLPEEGLKFMVYLQKENIIDESGMPKERFSAEFPKEGPSILRIQQVVRGDSAAYFCASSPGGPYEQYFGPGTRLTVT.

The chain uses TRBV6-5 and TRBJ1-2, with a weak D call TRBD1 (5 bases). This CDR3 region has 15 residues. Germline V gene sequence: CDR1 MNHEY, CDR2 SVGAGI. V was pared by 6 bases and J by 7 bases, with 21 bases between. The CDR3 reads CASRDRDREVSGYTF. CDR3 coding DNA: TGTGCCAGCAGGGATCGGGACCGAGAAGTAAGTGGCTACACCTTC.

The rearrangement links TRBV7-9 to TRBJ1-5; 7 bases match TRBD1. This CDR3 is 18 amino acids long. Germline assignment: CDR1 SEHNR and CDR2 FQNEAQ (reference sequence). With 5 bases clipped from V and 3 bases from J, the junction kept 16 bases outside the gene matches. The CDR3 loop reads CASSAGPPGQLPNQPQHF. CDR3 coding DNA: TGTGCCAGCAGCGCCGGACCTCCGGGACAGCTACCCAATCAGCCCCAGCATTTT.

Here the CDR3 reads CASSPRQGLGTDTQYF. The CDR3 DNA reads as TGTGCCAGCAGCCCGCGACAGGGGTTAGGCACAGATACGCAGTATTTT. The chain employs TRBV3-1 (or the pseudogene TRBV3-2) and TRBJ2-3; 8 bases map to TRBD1. The length of the CDR3 is 16 residues. With 4 bases clipped from V and 1 base from J, the junction kept 7 bases outside the gene matches. The germline CDR1 and CDR2 sequences are LGHDT and YNNKEL (reference sequence).

The CDR3 bases are TGTGCCAGCAGGACGACGGACTTGTACGAGCAGTACTTC. It yields the protein CASRTTDLYEQYF. The J gene is TRBJ2-7, the V gene TRBV6-5, with D maybe TRBD2 (5 bases). Germline assignment: CDR1 MNHEY and CDR2 SVGAGI. V was pared by 6 bases and J by 4 bases, with 13 bases between. The CDR3 contains 13 residues.

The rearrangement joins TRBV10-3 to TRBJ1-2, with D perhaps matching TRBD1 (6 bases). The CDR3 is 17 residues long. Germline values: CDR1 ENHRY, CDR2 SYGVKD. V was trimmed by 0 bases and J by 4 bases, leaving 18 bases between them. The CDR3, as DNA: TGTGCCATCAGTGAGTCAAAACAGGGATGGGGCGGCTATGGCTACACCTTC. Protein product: CAISESKQGWGGYGYTF.

The CDR3 reads CASMGTGENSPLHF. CDR3 sequence (DNA): TGTGCCAGTATGGGGACAGGGGAGAATTCACCCCTCCACTTT. The J gene is TRBJ1-6, the V gene TRBV19; 10 bases are a match to TRBD1. Trimming took 7 bases from V and 7 from J; bases not matched to a gene: 4. CDR1 LNHDA and CDR2 SQIVND come from the germline V gene (reference sequence). This CDR3 has 14 residues.

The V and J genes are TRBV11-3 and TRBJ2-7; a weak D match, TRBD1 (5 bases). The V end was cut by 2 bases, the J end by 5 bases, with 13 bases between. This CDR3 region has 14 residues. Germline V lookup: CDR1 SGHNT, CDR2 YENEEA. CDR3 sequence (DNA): TGTGCCAGCAGCTTAAGGGGCCTCCCCCACGAGCAGTACTTC. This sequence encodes CASSLRGLPHEQYF.

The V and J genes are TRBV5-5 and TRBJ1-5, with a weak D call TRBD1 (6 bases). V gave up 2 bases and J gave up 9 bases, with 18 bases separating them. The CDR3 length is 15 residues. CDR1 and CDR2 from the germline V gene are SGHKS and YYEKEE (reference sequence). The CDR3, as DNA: TGTGCCAGCAGCTTCCAGCGGTATGGGGGCGCGCCCCAGCATTTT. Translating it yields CASSFQRYGGAPQHF.

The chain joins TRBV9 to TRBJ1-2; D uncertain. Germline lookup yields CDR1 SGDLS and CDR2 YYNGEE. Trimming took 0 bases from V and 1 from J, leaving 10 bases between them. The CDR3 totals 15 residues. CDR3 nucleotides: TGTGCCAGCAGCGTAGACAGTGTTCTTAACTATGGCTACACCTTC. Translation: CASSVDSVLNYGYTF.

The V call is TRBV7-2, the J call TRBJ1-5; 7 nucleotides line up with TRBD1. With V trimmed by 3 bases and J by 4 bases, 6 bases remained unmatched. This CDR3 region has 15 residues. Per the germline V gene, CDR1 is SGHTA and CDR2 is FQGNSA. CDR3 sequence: CASSFRQGWNQPQHF. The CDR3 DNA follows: TGTGCCAGCAGCTTTCGACAGGGCTGGAATCAGCCCCAGCATTTT.

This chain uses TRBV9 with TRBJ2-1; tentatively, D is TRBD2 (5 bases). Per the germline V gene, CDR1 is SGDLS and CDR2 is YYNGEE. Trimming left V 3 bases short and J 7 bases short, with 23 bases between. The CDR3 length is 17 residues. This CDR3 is CASSEGRGGAAGNEQFF. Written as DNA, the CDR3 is TGTGCCAGCAGCGAAGGTCGCGGAGGAGCCGCTGGTAATGAGCAGTTCTTC.

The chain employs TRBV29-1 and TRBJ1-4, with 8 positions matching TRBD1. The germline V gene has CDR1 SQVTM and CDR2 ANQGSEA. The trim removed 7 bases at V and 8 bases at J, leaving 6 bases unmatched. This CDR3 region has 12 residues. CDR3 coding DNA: TGCAGCGGGACAGGGCTGGACGAAAAACTGTTTTTT. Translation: CSGTGLDEKLFF.

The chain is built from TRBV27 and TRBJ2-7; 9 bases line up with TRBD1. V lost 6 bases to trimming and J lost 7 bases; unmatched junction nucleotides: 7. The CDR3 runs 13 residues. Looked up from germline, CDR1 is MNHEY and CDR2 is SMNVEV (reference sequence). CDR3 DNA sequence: TGTGCCAGCAGAAGGACAGGGGAGGGGGAGCAGTACTTC. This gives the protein CASRRTGEGEQYF.